These T cell receptor beta chains were read from a single sample in a study of T cells in Graves' hyperthyroidism and ophthalmopathy. Each CDR3 protein is one row after TCRdb ran MiXCR on the multiplex PCR reads. In the table there are around 260,000 distinct CDR3 sequences, approximately 26% of which are singletons. The sample comprised blood. Source of these receptors: a man in his forties with Graves' hyperthyroidism that later progressed to Graves' ophthalmopathy. Each CDR3 is given with its conserved first and last residue. D genes are given only for firm matches. Size is omitted from some rows. Given values are once, few, many or a class for expanded clones.

cdr3_aa cdr3_nt j_call clone_size d_call cdr3_length v_call
CATAGTSRTGELFF TGTGCCACCGCCGGGACTAGCAGGACCGGGGAGCTGTTTTTT TRBJ2-2 many TRBD2 14 TRBV24-1
CATSRGRTYEQYF TGTGCCACCAGCAGAGGAAGGACCTACGAGCAGTACTTC TRBJ2-7 once NA 13 TRBV15
CASSALSGQGFYGYTF TGTGCCAGCAGCGCATTATCGGGACAGGGATTCTATGGCTACACCTTC TRBJ1-2 many TRBD1 16 TRBV13
CASSDGSGNTEAFF TGTGCCAGCAGTGACGGATCAGGAAACACTGAAGCTTTCTTT TRBJ1-1 many NA 14 TRBV6-4
CASSLTGTHNEQFF TGCGCCAGCAGCTTGACGGGCACCCACAATGAGCAGTTCTTC TRBJ2-1 once NA 14 TRBV5-1
CASSYKREWDTEAFF TGTGCCAGCAGTTACAAAAGGGAGTGGGACACTGAAGCTTTCTTT TRBJ1-1 many NA 15 TRBV6-5
CASKQGYTEAFF TGTGCCAGCAAACAGGGGTACACTGAAGCTTTCTTT TRBJ1-1 many TRBD1 12 TRBV12-3/TRBV12-4
CASSQRTGEEQYF TGTGCCAGCAGCCAGCGGACAGGGGAGGAGCAGTACTTC TRBJ2-7 many TRBD1 13 TRBV3-1
CATSDLGTEGDQPQHF TGTGCCACCAGTGATTTGGGCACGGAGGGGGATCAGCCCCAGCATTTT TRBJ1-5 many NA 16 TRBV24-1
CASSPTGTGLAEAFF TGTGCCAGCAGTCCGACTGGGACAGGGCTTGCTGAAGCTTTCTTT TRBJ1-1 many TRBD1 15 TRBV12-3/TRBV12-4
CASSTILAVSYEQYF TGTGCCAGCAGTACCATCCTAGCGGTCTCCTACGAGCAGTACTTC TRBJ2-7 NA TRBD2 15 TRBV28
CASTWKGGGQGRFQGYTF TGTGCCAGCACCTGGAAAGGGGGCGGACAAGGGAGGTTCCAGGGCTACACCTTC TRBJ1-2 many TRBD1 18 TRBV2
CASIASGVNTGELFF TGTGCCAGTATAGCGTCCGGAGTGAACACCGGGGAGCTGTTTTTT TRBJ2-2 many NA 15 TRBV19
CASRLNQQKETQYF TGCGCCAGCAGGCTCAACCAGCAGAAGGAGACCCAGTACTTC TRBJ2-5 many NA 14 TRBV5-1
CASSPQGRGVYEQYF TGCGCCAGCAGCCCGCAGGGAAGAGGGGTCTACGAGCAGTACTTC TRBJ2-7 many NA 15 TRBV4-1
CASSVARRGEQYF TGCGCCAGCAGCGTGGCTAGGCGGGGAGAGCAGTACTTC TRBJ2-7 many NA 13 TRBV5-1
CATSDSSPSGGIHYGYTF TGTGCCACCAGTGATTCGAGTCCGAGTGGGGGTATCCACTATGGCTACACCTTC TRBJ1-2 many NA 18 TRBV24-1
CASSLLEGPFEQYF TGTGCCAGCAGCTTATTGGAGGGCCCGTTCGAGCAGTACTTC TRBJ2-7 many NA 14 TRBV7-9
CASTDRRGPGELFF TGTGCCAGCACCGACCGCAGGGGCCCCGGGGAGCTGTTTTTT TRBJ2-2 NA NA 14 TRBV12-3/TRBV12-4
CANREGETQYF TGTGCCAACAGGGAGGGGGAGACCCAGTACTTC TRBJ2-5 many NA 11 TRBV6-1
CASSYSAYEQYF TGTGCCAGCAGTTACTCTGCATACGAGCAGTACTTC TRBJ2-7 many NA 12 TRBV6-2/TRBV6-3
CASSPIRDSENYGYTF TGTGCCAGCAGTCCTATCCGGGACAGCGAAAACTATGGCTACACCTTC TRBJ1-2 many TRBD1 16 TRBV6-1
CASSPGDSIWDGNTIYF TGTGCCAGCAGCCCGGGGGACAGTATATGGGATGGAAACACCATATATTTT TRBJ1-3 few TRBD1 17 TRBV9
CASRLDRGDYGYTF TGTGCCAGCAGGTTGGACAGGGGAGACTATGGCTACACCTTC TRBJ1-2 NA TRBD1 14 TRBV2
CSVEPNQNTEAFF TGCAGCGTTGAACCCAACCAAAACACTGAAGCTTTCTTT TRBJ1-1 many NA 13 TRBV29-1
CASSPGQGWDETQYF TGTGCCAGCAGCCCGGGACAGGGGTGGGACGAGACCCAGTACTTC TRBJ2-5 many TRBD1 15 TRBV3-1
CSAPGGKGTYGYTF TGCAGTGCCCCTGGAGGGAAGGGTACCTATGGCTACACCTTC TRBJ1-2 many NA 14 TRBV20-1
CASSSEGGRSHEQYF TGCGCCAGCAGCTCGGAGGGCGGGAGATCCCACGAGCAGTACTTC TRBJ2-7 NA TRBD2 15 TRBV5-1
CASSPTGRHQPQHF TGTGCCAGCAGCCCGACAGGTCGGCATCAGCCCCAGCATTTT TRBJ1-5 NA NA 14 TRBV28
CASSMGQMSGYTF TGTGCCAGCAGTATGGGACAGATGAGTGGCTACACCTTC TRBJ1-2 NA TRBD1 13 TRBV12-3/TRBV12-4
CASSPRGAQGYTF TGTGCCAGCTCACCACGAGGGGCGCAGGGCTACACCTTC TRBJ1-2 many NA 13 TRBV18
CSAIPGGGRTEAFF TGCAGTGCTATCCCGGGGGGGGGGCGGACTGAAGCTTTCTTT TRBJ1-1 many NA 14 TRBV20-1
CASSEAGTGGGYTF TGTGCCAGCAGTGAAGCGGGGACAGGCGGGGGCTACACCTTC TRBJ1-2 NA TRBD1 14 TRBV6-1
CASSYSPDMNTEAFF TGTGCCAGCAGTTACTCGCCAGACATGAACACTGAAGCTTTCTTT TRBJ1-1 many NA 15 TRBV6-5
CASTRVGETQYF TGTGCCAGCACTCGGGTTGGCGAGACCCAGTACTTC TRBJ2-5 many NA 12 TRBV11-2
CASSKSLTEYNTEAFF TGTGCCAGCAGTAAATCATTGACAGAGTATAACACTGAAGCTTTCTTT TRBJ1-1 NA NA 16 TRBV6-2/TRBV6-3
CASTLGETQYF TGTGCCAGTACCCTGGGGGAGACCCAGTACTTC TRBJ2-5 many NA 11 TRBV19
CASSGRTAYEQYF TGCGCCAGCAGCGGGAGGACAGCCTACGAGCAGTACTTC TRBJ2-7 NA NA 13 TRBV5-1
CASTAGIRGTEAFF TGTGCCAGCACCGCCGGGATAAGAGGGACTGAAGCTTTCTTT TRBJ1-1 NA NA 14 TRBV7-8
CASSLDRVRTGELFF TGCGCCAGCAGCTTGGACAGGGTCCGCACCGGGGAGCTGTTTTTT TRBJ2-2 many NA 15 TRBV5-1